This T cell receptor beta chain comes out of a study of early T cells in non-severe SARS-CoV-2 infection. Germline V CDR1 and CDR2: SGHRS, YFSETQ. Trimming left V 4 bases short and J 3 bases short, with 16 bases between. There are 15 residues in the CDR3. Only a few counts were recorded for this clonotype. MiXCR, applied by TCRdb to the 5' RACE reads, yields one record per CDR3 protein. Of tens of thousands of distinct CDR3 sequences in the sample, approximately 12% are singletons; the top ten hold about 14%. This sequence joins TRBV5-1 and TRBJ2-5; D is perhaps TRBD2 (7 bases). The starting material was whole blood, obtained at baseline. The receptor comes from an adult who was a healthcare worker with PCR-confirmed SARS-CoV-2 infection or an uninfected control (not recorded which). The donor label of this sample is uncertain. CDR3 sequence: CASSPRGAPEETQYF. CDR3 bases: TGCGCCAGCAGCCCCCGGGGGGCCCCAGAAGAGACCCAGTACTTC. Looking up the rest from reference TRBV5-1 and TRBJ2-5 gives the full variable domain: KAGVTQTPRYLIKTRGQQVTLSCSPISGHRSVSWYQQTPGQGLQFLFEYFSETQRNKGNFPGRFSGRQFSNSRSEMNVSTLELGDSALYLCASSPRGAPEETQYFGPGTRLLVL.